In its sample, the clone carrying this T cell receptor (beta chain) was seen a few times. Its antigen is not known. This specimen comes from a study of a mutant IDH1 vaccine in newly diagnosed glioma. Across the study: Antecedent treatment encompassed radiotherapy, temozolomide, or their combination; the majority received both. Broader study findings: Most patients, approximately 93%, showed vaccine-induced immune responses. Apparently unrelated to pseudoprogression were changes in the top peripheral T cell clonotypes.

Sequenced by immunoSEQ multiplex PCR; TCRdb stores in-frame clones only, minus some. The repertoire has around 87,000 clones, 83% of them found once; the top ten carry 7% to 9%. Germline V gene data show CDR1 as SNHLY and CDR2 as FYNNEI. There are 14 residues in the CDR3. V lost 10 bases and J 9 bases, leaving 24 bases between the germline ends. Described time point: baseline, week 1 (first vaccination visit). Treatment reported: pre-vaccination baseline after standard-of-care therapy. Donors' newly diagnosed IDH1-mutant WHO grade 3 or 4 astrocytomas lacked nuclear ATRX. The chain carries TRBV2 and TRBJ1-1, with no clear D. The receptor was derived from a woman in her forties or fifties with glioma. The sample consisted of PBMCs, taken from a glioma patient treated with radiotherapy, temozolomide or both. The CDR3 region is CATKGGAAMTQAFF. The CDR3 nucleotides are TGTGCCACCAAGGGTGGTGCGGCCATGACCCAAGCTTTCTTT. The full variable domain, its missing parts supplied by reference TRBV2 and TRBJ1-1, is EPEVTQTPSHQVTQMGQEVILRCVPISNHLYFYWYRQILGQKVEFLVSFYNNEISEKSEIFDDQFSVERPDGSNFTLKIRSTKLEDSAMYFCATKGGAAMTQAFFGQGTRLTVV.